These 31 T cell receptor beta chains came from one sample sequenced in a study of OX40 agonist ivuxolimab in advanced cancers. Data came from immunoSEQ multiplex PCR; TCRdb stores just in-frame clones and leaves some out. The table lists approximately 80,000 clones, less than 95% of them singletons, with around 0.34% in the top ten. Sequenced material: CD4+ or CD8+ T cells sorted from blood, taken in a trial of the OX40 agonist ivuxolimab. The source is an adult with an advanced solid tumor such as melanoma, head and neck, liver or kidney cancer.

The chain is built from TRBV27 and TRBJ1-6, with a tentative D call TRBD1 (5 bases). Germline V gene sequence: CDR1 MNHEY, CDR2 SMNVEV (reference sequence). The germline V and J ends were trimmed by 2 bases and 7 bases, with 9 bases remaining between them. The CDR3 is 14 amino acids. The CDR3 DNA sequence: TGTGCCAGCAGTTTAGAGGGGCTAAATTCACCCCTCCACTTT. Protein product: CASSLEGLNSPLHF.

The chain couples TRBV27 to TRBJ1-1; 9 bases line up with TRBD1. The CDR3 spans 15 residues. CDR1 and CDR2 (germline): MNHEY, SMNVEV (reference sequence). V shed 3 bases, J shed 8 bases, and the junction held 10 bases outside the gene matches. The CDR3 DNA reads TGTGCCAGCAGTTTCACGTACAGGGGGCGGAAAGAAGCTTTCTTT. Translation gives CASSFTYRGRKEAFF.

J is TRBJ2-4 and V is TRBV10-1; tentatively, D is TRBD1 or TRBD2 (5 bases each). The CDR3 runs to 13 residues. V was cut by 2 bases and J by 9 bases, with 11 bases left in between. CDR1 WNHNN and CDR2 SYGVQD come from the germline V gene (reference sequence). DNA of the CDR3: TGCGCCAGCAGTGAGGAGGGACGGGGCATTCAGTACTTC. Amino acid sequence: CASSEEGRGIQYF.

This clone was seen only a few times. The chain couples TRBV6-5 to TRBJ1-6, with TRBD1 as a possible D gene (5 bases). V was trimmed by 2 bases and J by 14 bases, leaving 19 bases between them. CDR1 MNHEY and CDR2 SVGAGI come from the germline V gene. This CDR3 is built from 15 residues. CDR3 DNA: TGTGCCAGCAGTTACGAAGACAGTGGGGTCCAGGCCCTCCACTTT. Translated: CASSYEDSGVQALHF.

The rearrangement links TRBV6-6 to TRBJ2-3; 8 bases line up with TRBD1. V was clipped by 5 bases and J by 0 bases; unmatched bases: 4. Germline V gene lookup returns CDR1 MNHNY and CDR2 SVGAGI (reference sequence). The CDR3 runs to 15 residues. CDR3 sequence reads: CASSRDRMSTDTQYF. The CDR3 DNA reads TGTGCCAGCAGTCGGGACAGGATGAGCACAGATACGCAGTATTTT.

This sequence joins TRBV6-5 and TRBJ1-5; 8 bases are shared with TRBD1. V was pared by 8 bases and J by 3 bases, with 6 bases of the junction left unmatched. Per the germline V gene, CDR1 is MNHEY and CDR2 is SVGAGI. The CDR3 runs 14 residues. In nucleotides, the CDR3 is TGTGCCAGCCGTAACAGGGGGGACAATCAGCCCCAGCATTTT. It yields the protein CASRNRGDNQPQHF.

The rearrangement links TRBV5-6 to TRBJ2-7; D is ambiguous. Trimming stripped 4 bases from V and 2 bases from J, with 22 bases between. The germline V gene encodes CDR1 SGHDT and CDR2 YYEEEE. CDR3 size: 17 residues. CDR3 nucleotide sequence: TGTGCCAGCAGCGGGCCTTCGATTTCGCCAGAGCCCTACGAGCAGTACGTC. It specifies CASSGPSISPEPYEQYV.

This rearrangement joins TRBV10-3 to TRBJ2-3; D could derive from TRBD1 or TRBD2 (5 bases each). CDR3 size: 16 residues. Trimming took 0 bases from V and 7 from J, leaving 17 bases between them. Germline CDR1 and CDR2: ENHRY and SYGVKD. The DNA for the CDR3 is TGTGCCATCAGTGAGTCTGGAGCAGGGACCACTTATACGCAGTATTTT. This codes for CAISESGAGTTYTQYF.

V gene TRBV19 combines with J gene TRBJ1-2; 7 bases fit TRBD1. The CDR3 has 16 amino acids. The germline V gene has CDR1 LNHDA and CDR2 SQIVND (reference sequence). Trimming took 1 base from V and 4 from J; bases not matched to a gene: 9. The CDR3 nucleotides are TGTGCCAGTAGTATAGGCCTGACAGGGCAGGTCTATGGCTACACCTTC. The encoded protein is CASSIGLTGQVYGYTF.

The J gene is TRBJ2-7, the V gene TRBV2; maybe TRBD1 (5 bases). V dropped 4 bases and J dropped 3 bases, with 10 bases sitting between them. CDR1 and CDR2 (germline): SNHLY, FYNNEI. This CDR3 has 13 residues. CDR3 sequence (DNA): TGTGCCAGCAGTGCCGAGACAGACTACGAGCAGTACTTC. As protein: CASSAETDYEQYF.

The chain has TRBV15 and TRBJ1-4, with no clear D. CDR3 length: 14 amino acids. CDR1 is LNHNV, CDR2 YYDKDF, per germline (reference sequence). The CDR3 DNA is TGTGCTGTTAGCGGCCAGGTGACCGATGAAAAACTGTTTTTT. This translates into CAVSGQVTDEKLFF. Using reference TRBV15 and TRBJ1-4 for the parts outside the CDR3, the full variable domain is DAMVIQNPRYQVTQFGKPVTLSCSQTLNHNVMYWYQQKSSQAPKLLFHYYDKDFNNEADTPDNFQSRRPNTSFCFLDIRSPGLGDTAMYLCAVSGQVTDEKLFFGSGTQLSVL.

This clone appeared a single time. The chain combines TRBV7-2 with TRBJ2-5, with TRBD1 matching over 7 bases. V shed 1 base, J shed 4 bases, and the junction held 0 bases outside the gene matches. The length of the CDR3 is 13 residues. Germline loops: CDR1 SGHTA, CDR2 FQGNSA. The DNA for the CDR3 is TGTGCCAGCAGCTTAGGACAGGGAGAGACCCAGTACTTC. This translates into CASSLGQGETQYF.

The chain links TRBV19 to TRBJ1-1; the D gene is possibly TRBD1 (5 bases). The germline gives CDR1 LNHDA, CDR2 SQIVND (reference sequence). The ends were cut back, 4 bases at V and 1 base at J, with 7 bases in the middle. This CDR3 has 13 residues. CDR3 sequence (DNA): TGTGCCAGTAGTAGGGGACCGAACACTGAAGCTTTCTTT. It encodes CASSRGPNTEAFF.

CDR3 sequence (DNA): TGTGCCACCCAGCAGGGCGTGAACTATGGCTACACCTTC. Amino acid sequence: CATQQGVNYGYTF. This rearrangement joins TRBV6-4 to TRBJ1-2; TRBD1 might be the D (5 bases). The CDR3 has 13 amino acids. Trimming removed 10 bases from V and 2 bases from J, with 14 bases in between. Germline-derived CDR1 and CDR2 are MRHNA and SNTAGT.

The chain employs TRBV5-1 and TRBJ1-4, with 7 bases matching TRBD1. From germline, CDR1 is SGHRS and CDR2 YFSETQ. This CDR3 comprises 14 residues. V gave up 4 bases and J gave up 4 bases; unmatched junction bases: 4. CDR3 loop: CASSAGQHNEKLFF. The CDR3 DNA reads as TGCGCCAGCAGCGCGGGACAGCATAATGAAAAACTGTTTTTT.

V is TRBV28 and J is TRBJ1-4; 10 positions match TRBD1. Germline assignment: CDR1 MDHEN and CDR2 SYDVKM. Germline trimming cut 2 bases from V and 6 bases from J; bases unmatched to any gene: 3. The CDR3 is made up of 15 amino acids. The CDR3 spells CASSLRQGADEKLFF. The CDR3 DNA reads as TGTGCCAGCAGTTTACGACAGGGGGCGGATGAAAAACTGTTTTTT.

This rearrangement joins TRBV5-5 to TRBJ1-5; the match to TRBD1 covers 10 bases. Looked up from germline, CDR1 is SGHKS and CDR2 is YYEKEE (reference sequence). V was clipped by 0 bases and J by 1 base; unmatched bases: 7. The CDR3 runs 18 residues. CDR3 protein: CASSLDGTGVGSNQPQHF. The CDR3 DNA sequence: TGTGCCAGCAGCTTGGATGGGACAGGGGTGGGAAGCAATCAGCCCCAGCATTTT.

The J gene is TRBJ2-2, the V gene TRBV19, with 7 bases fitting TRBD1. CDR3 length: 14 amino acids. Trimming cost V 5 bases and J 4 bases; bases outside gene matches: 4. Germline V gene lookup returns CDR1 LNHDA and CDR2 SQIVND (reference sequence). CDR3 sequence reads: CASSLRQGTGELFF. The CDR3 DNA reads as TGTGCCAGTAGTCTTCGACAGGGCACCGGGGAGCTGTTTTTT.

The V call is TRBV6-5, the J call TRBJ2-7, with D possibly matching TRBD2 (5 bases). Trimming removed 4 bases at V and 12 bases at J, with 16 bases between. Germline V gene sequence: CDR1 MNHEY, CDR2 SVGAGI. This CDR3 comprises 12 residues. The chain's CDR3 is CASSSTSTGLYF. CDR3 DNA: TGTGCCAGCAGTTCGACTTCAACGGGGTTGTACTTC.

This clone has a handful of counts. V usage is TRBV18 and J usage is TRBJ2-2; D ambiguous. Deletions cut 4 bases from V and 5 bases from J, with 5 bases between. This CDR3 has 12 residues. Germline assignment: CDR1 KGHSH and CDR2 LQKENI. CDR3 sequence: CASSQATGELFF. CDR3 sequence (DNA): TGTGCCAGCTCACAGGCGACCGGGGAGCTGTTTTTT.

In DNA form, the CDR3 reads TGTGCCAGCAGCGCCTCGCCATCGCGTGGGCAAGATACGCAGTATTTT. It codes for CASSASPSRGQDTQYF. The chain uses TRBV11-2 and TRBJ2-3, with no clear D. Between the trimmed V and J ends, which lost 5 bases and 5 bases, there was a span of 20 bases. Germline CDR1 reads SGHAT; CDR2 reads FQNNGV. CDR3 length: 16 residues.

The chain uses TRBV7-2 and TRBJ2-2; D remains ambiguous. The CDR3 is made up of 14 amino acids. The ends were cut back, 5 bases at V and 1 base at J, with 8 bases in the middle. CDR1 and CDR2 from the germline V gene are SGHTA and FQGNSA. CDR3 sequence: CASSQYKNTGELFF. The CDR3, as DNA: TGTGCCAGCAGCCAGTACAAGAACACCGGGGAGCTGTTTTTT.

This rearrangement joins TRBV11-2 to TRBJ2-2, with no clear D. Germline lookup yields CDR1 SGHAT and CDR2 FQNNGV. The CDR3 extends over 14 amino acids. V shed 3 bases and J shed 0 bases, with 5 bases lying between them. The CDR3 is CASSFRSNTGELFF. The CDR3 DNA is TGTGCCAGCAGCTTCAGGTCGAACACCGGGGAGCTGTTTTTT.

The V and J genes are TRBV9 and TRBJ2-5, with TRBD2 identical over 7 bases. V gave up 0 bases and J gave up 3 bases; unmatched junction bases: 5. This CDR3 comprises 15 residues. In germline, CDR1 is SGDLS, CDR2 YYNGEE. The CDR3 is CASSVGGTIEETQYF. The CDR3 DNA reads TGTGCCAGCAGCGTAGGCGGGACTATTGAAGAGACCCAGTACTTC.

The CDR3 loop reads CASSYPAPRNTEAFF. DNA for the CDR3: TGTGCCAGCAGTTACCCGGCCCCCAGGAACACTGAAGCTTTCTTT. This chain links TRBV6-6 with TRBJ1-1; unclear D gene. Trimming stripped 2 bases from V and 1 base from J, with 11 bases between. Germline CDR1 is MNHNY and CDR2 is SVGAGI (reference sequence). The CDR3 consists of 15 residues.

The chain combines TRBV7-9 with TRBJ1-5; tentative D call: TRBD1 (5 bases). With 4 bases removed from V and 4 bases from J, the gap between germline ends came to 14 bases. The CDR3 runs 15 residues. CDR1 is SEHNR and CDR2 is FQNEAQ in the germline V gene (reference sequence). CDR3 nucleotide sequence: TGTGCCAGCAGCTCCCCCGGGACGGAGAATCAGCCCCAGCATTTT. Protein: CASSSPGTENQPQHF.

The chain combines TRBV28 with TRBJ2-3; D may correspond to TRBD1 or TRBD2 (5 bases each). Deletions cut 3 bases from V and 1 base from J, with 5 bases between. Germline V gene lookup returns CDR1 MDHEN and CDR2 SYDVKM. The CDR3 length is 13 residues. CDR3 bases: TGTGCCAGCAGTTTGGGGGGCACAGATACGCAGTATTTT. Translated, it gives CASSLGGTDTQYF.

This sequence joins TRBV6-1 and TRBJ2-1; 11 positions agree with TRBD1. CDR3 length: 15 amino acids. CDR1 MNHNS and CDR2 SASEGT come from the germline V gene. With V trimmed by 6 bases and J by 7 bases, 8 bases remained unmatched. CDR3 bases: TGTGCCAGCAGGGAAACCGGGACAGGGGGAAATGAGCAGTTCTTC. Amino acids: CASRETGTGGNEQFF.

J is TRBJ2-5 and V is TRBV5-8, with unresolved D. The CDR3 contains 15 residues. V lost 4 bases, J lost 2 bases, and 15 bases lay in between. Germline values: CDR1 SGHTS, CDR2 YDEGEE. In DNA form, the CDR3 reads TGTGCCAGCAGCGCCCGACCGCCGCTACAAGAGACCCAGTACTTC. Translating gives CASSARPPLQETQYF.

This chain uses TRBV15 with TRBJ2-2; 8 nucleotides match TRBD2. CDR1 and CDR2 from the germline V gene are LNHNV and YYDKDF (reference sequence). CDR3 length: 17 amino acids. V gave up 1 base and J gave up 4 bases; unmatched junction bases: 8. The CDR3 DNA sequence: TGTGCCACCAGCAGAGGTTTGGCGGGGGGCGGCACCGGGGAGCTGTTTTTT. It specifies CATSRGLAGGGTGELFF. Drawing the rest from reference TRBV15 and TRBJ2-2, the complete variable domain is DAMVIQNPRYQVTQFGKPVTLSCSQTLNHNVMYWYQQKSSQAPKLLFHYYDKDFNNEADTPDNFQSRRPNTSFCFLDIRSPGLGDTAMYLCATSRGLAGGGTGELFFGEGSRLTVL.

V is TRBV5-4 and J is TRBJ2-2; 7 bases match TRBD1. The CDR3 is made up of 15 amino acids. Germline trimming cut 5 bases from V and 1 base from J; bases unmatched to any gene: 5. CDR1 SGHNT and CDR2 YYREEE come from the germline V gene (reference sequence). The CDR3 DNA is TGTGCCAGCAGTTACGGGACAGTGAACACCGGGGAGCTGTTTTTT. It yields the protein CASSYGTVNTGELFF. The complete variable domain, with remaining parts taken from reference TRBV5-4 and TRBJ2-2, reads ETGVTQSPTHLIKTRGQQVTLRCSSQSGHNTVSWYQQALGQGPQFIFQYYREEENGRGNFPPRFSGLQFPNYSSELNVNALELDDSALYLCASSYGTVNTGELFFGEGSRLTVL.